This T cell receptor (beta chain) was sequenced in a study of T-cell reconstitution after alpha-beta-depleted transplantation in children. Library preparation (for TCRbeta) was performed with unique molecular identifiers. TCRdb re-derived calls from the PCR reads in MiXCR, one entry per CDR3 protein. The sample lists about 500,000 distinct CDR3 sequences; over 25% were seen once. This clonotype turned up a few times. V gave up 4 bases and J gave up 5 bases; unmatched junction bases: 10. This CDR3 region has 15 residues. Germline loops: CDR1 SGHRS, CDR2 YFSETQ. This clonotype was sampled from a human donor who donated a stem cell graft to a child with aplastic anemia. The sample was PBMCs from the stem cell graft donor, taken from the stem cell graft. The chain links TRBV5-1 to TRBJ2-5; 8 bases fit TRBD1. This chain's CDR3 is CASSPTTGAGETQYF. In DNA, the CDR3 is TGCGCCAGCAGCCCGACGACAGGGGCGGGGGAGACCCAGTACTTC.